The 25 T cell receptor beta chains below were found in one sample sequenced in a study of T cells in Graves' hyperthyroidism and ophthalmopathy. From RNA transcripts, TCR beta CDR3 regions were amplified. When the TCR CDR3 underwent first-round RT-PCR, the HTBI primer set was used. TCRdb reprocessed the multiplex PCR reads via MiXCR and lists one record per CDR3 protein. This table has nearly 600,000 distinct CDR3 sequences, 14% appearing once. Material for sequencing was blood. The source of these receptors is a woman between 25 and 40 years old with Graves' hyperthyroidism that later progressed to Graves' ophthalmopathy.

This rearrangement joins TRBV7-2 to TRBJ2-2; 9 bases agree with TRBD1. The CDR3 spans 17 residues. The J segment lost 5 bases and the V segment lost 5 bases, leaving 12 bases of the junction unmatched. Germline V gene data show CDR1 as SGHTA and CDR2 as FQGNSA. In nucleotides, the CDR3 is TGTGCCAGCAGCGCCCCACCGGGACAGGGAAAAACCGGGGAGCTGTTTTTT. Translating it yields CASSAPPGQGKTGELFF.

This clonotype turned up a few times. The chain couples TRBV5-1 to TRBJ2-1; 7 nucleotides match TRBD1. Per germline, CDR1 SGHRS and CDR2 YFSETQ. This CDR3 has 17 amino acids. Trimming removed 4 bases from V and 4 bases from J; junction bases left unmatched: 14. The CDR3 protein is CASSTNRGPTLYNEQFF. The CDR3 DNA is TGCGCCAGCAGCACCAACAGGGGCCCCACTCTTTACAATGAGCAGTTCTTC.

This clonotype was detected a few times. The rearrangement joins TRBV7-3 to TRBJ1-1; TRBD1 might be the D (5 bases). The CDR3 has 14 residues. Trimming pared 4 bases from V and 0 bases from J, leaving 9 bases between. The germline CDR1 and CDR2 sequences are SGHTA and FQGTGA. The CDR3 loop is CASSSSGMNTEAFF. CDR3 bases: TGTGCCAGCAGCTCCTCAGGGATGAACACTGAAGCTTTCTTT.

In this sample, this clonotype turned up many times. V usage is TRBV28 and J usage is TRBJ1-1; 8 bases map to TRBD1. The CDR3 has 16 amino acids. Trimming removed 4 bases from V and 5 bases from J; junction bases left unmatched: 12. Germline V gene lookup returns CDR1 MDHEN and CDR2 SYDVKM. Here the CDR3 DNA reads TGTGCCAGCAGTTCTGGGGGACAGGAGGAAAAAACTGAAGCTTTCTTT. The encoded protein is CASSSGGQEEKTEAFF.

This clonotype came up many times. CDR3 nucleotides: TGTGCCAGCAACCAAGCAGGCACCGGGCTAAAGAGTGGCTACACCTTC. Its protein is CASNQAGTGLKSGYTF. V and J are TRBV6-1 and TRBJ1-2, with no clear D. V shed 7 bases and J shed 7 bases, with 25 bases lying between them. Per germline, CDR1 MNHNS and CDR2 SASEGT. The CDR3 runs to 16 residues.

About this clonotype itself: The CDR3 does not close with the conserved phenylalanine or tryptophan, likely indicating a read error. V usage is TRBV20-1 and J usage is TRBJ2-3; D call uncertain. The CDR3 is 17 residues long. Germline V lookup: CDR1 DFQATT, CDR2 SNEGSKA (reference sequence). The V and J ends lost 3 bases and 0 bases respectively, with 19 bases between them. Written as DNA, the CDR3 is TGCAGTGCTAGCCCTGGGTTCCCTACTAAGAGCACAGATACGCAGTATTCT. This encodes CSASPGFPTKSTDTQYS.

This clonotype appeared many times. This rearrangement joins TRBV30 to TRBJ1-5; 9 bases map to TRBD1. Per the germline V gene, CDR1 is GTSNPN and CDR2 is SVGIG (reference sequence). The CDR3 has 13 amino acids. V lost 5 bases, J lost 9 bases, and 8 bases stayed unmatched. CDR3 sequence reads: CAWGGQGTSPQHF. CDR3 bases: TGTGCCTGGGGTGGACAGGGGACCTCGCCCCAGCATTTT. Full variable domain (missing parts from reference TRBV30 and TRBJ1-5): SQTIHQWPATLVQPVGSPLSLECTVEGTSNPNLYWYRQAAGRGLQLLFYSVGIGQISSEVPQNLSASRPQDRQFILSSKKLLLSDSGFYLCAWGGQGTSPQHFGDGTRLSIL.

This clonotype was observed at least ten times. J is TRBJ2-2 and V is TRBV12-5; 7 bases fit TRBD1. Looked up from germline, CDR1 is LGHNT and CDR2 is FRNRAP. J gave up 1 base and V 4 bases, and 9 bases lay outside the gene matches. This CDR3 has 17 residues. The CDR3 reads CASGSRTGLVNTGELFF. The CDR3 DNA reads as TGTGCTAGTGGTTCTAGGACAGGTCTCGTGAACACCGGGGAGCTGTTTTTT.

The J gene is TRBJ1-5, the V gene TRBV20-1, with 9 positions matching TRBD1. Unmatched junction bases numbered 6, after V lost 3 bases and J lost 6 bases. Germline CDR1 and CDR2: DFQATT and SNEGSKA (reference sequence). The CDR3 extends over 14 amino acids. The CDR3 reads CSASWDRVGQPQHF. As DNA, the CDR3 is TGCAGTGCTAGTTGGGACAGGGTTGGTCAGCCCCAGCATTTT.

This clonotype appeared many times. The chain combines TRBV3-1 with TRBJ2-1, with a possible D match to TRBD1 (5 bases). The ends were cut back, 3 bases at V and 7 bases at J, with 10 bases in the middle. Germline CDR1 LGHDT, CDR2 YNNKEL (reference sequence). The CDR3 extends over 13 amino acids. The DNA of the CDR3 is TGTGCCAGCAGCCAGACATCAGGGAATGAGCAGTTCTTC. Amino acid sequence: CASSQTSGNEQFF.

Comment on this clonotype: One base away lies a much larger clone, so this may be a sequencing read error. The V and J genes are TRBV28 and TRBJ1-5; D is uncertain. Germline CDR1 and CDR2: MDHEN and SYDVKM. CDR3 length: 14 residues. The CDR3 DNA reads TGTGCCGGCAGTAAAAGGAGTGGCAATCAGCCCCAGCATTTT. It is translated as CAGSKRSGNQPQHF.

J is TRBJ2-5 and V is TRBV4-1; 8 nucleotides match TRBD1. Germline V gene data show CDR1 as MGHRA and CDR2 as YSYEKL. The CDR3 consists of 15 residues. J was trimmed by 2 bases and V by 4 bases; bases with no gene match: 6. Written as DNA, the CDR3 is TGCGCCAGCAGCCCAGGACAGGGCGATCAAGAGACCCAGTACTTC. Residues: CASSPGQGDQETQYF.

This clonotype turned up a few times. J is TRBJ2-2 and V is TRBV6-1; tentative D call: TRBD2 (5 bases). Germline CDR1 is MNHNS and CDR2 is SASEGT. The V gene lost 5 bases and the J gene lost 0 bases, with 16 bases spanning the gap. This CDR3 spans 17 amino acids. CDR3 sequence reads: CASSYSPRAANTGELFF. Here the CDR3 DNA reads TGTGCCAGCAGTTATAGCCCGAGGGCAGCGAACACCGGGGAGCTGTTTTTT.

This clonotype was found once. The V gene is TRBV28, the J gene TRBJ2-3; 7 nucleotides match TRBD2. The trim removed 6 bases at V and 3 bases at J, leaving 3 bases unmatched. In germline, CDR1 is MDHEN, CDR2 SYDVKM. The CDR3 has 13 residues. CDR3 loop: CASRAGLTDTQYF. The CDR3 DNA reads as TGTGCCAGCAGAGCGGGGTTAACAGATACGCAGTATTTT.

Regarding this clonotype: Just one base apart from a much larger clone, this may be a read error. V is TRBV24-1 and J is TRBJ1-1; no clear D gene. CDR1 is KGHDR and CDR2 is SFDVKD in the germline V gene. The CDR3 length is 13 residues. The CDR3 here is CATSAPMKTEAFF. The CDR3, as DNA: TGTGCCACCAGTGCACCCATGAAAACTGAAGCTTTCTTT.

With respect to this clonotype: A much larger clone sits a single nucleotide away, making a read error possible. The rearrangement joins TRBV12-3 or TRBV12-4 to TRBJ1-3; tentative D call: TRBD1 (5 bases). The CDR3 is made up of 15 amino acids. The CDR3 loop is CAGSSGRDYGNTIYF. CDR3 nucleotides: TGTGCCGGCAGTTCCGGCAGGGATTACGGAAACACCATATATTTT.

Regarding this clonotype: With a much larger clone just one base away, this may be a read error. This rearrangement joins TRBV28 to TRBJ2-1; 7 nucleotides line up with TRBD1. The CDR3 contains 16 residues. From germline, CDR1 is MDHEN and CDR2 SYDVKM. In DNA, the CDR3 is TGTGCCAGCAGCACAGGGGAATACAGCTCCTACAATGCGCAGTTCTTC. Its translation: CASSTGEYSSYNAQFF. Using reference TRBV28 and TRBJ2-1 for the parts outside the CDR3, the full variable domain is DVKVTQSSRYLVKRTGEKVFLECVQDMDHENMFWYRQDPGLGLRLIYFSYDVKMKEKGDIPEGYSVSREKKERFSLILESASTNQTSMYLCASSTGEYSSYNAQFFGPGTRLTVL.

The sample holds many counts of this clonotype. The chain employs TRBV3-1 and TRBJ1-6; D is uncertain. Germline CDR1 reads LGHDT; CDR2 reads YNNKEL (reference sequence). V dropped 0 bases and J dropped 7 bases, with 7 bases sitting between them. This CDR3 has 14 amino acids. The CDR3 here is CASSQEVGNSPLHF. CDR3 coding DNA: TGTGCCAGCAGCCAAGAAGTGGGGAATTCACCCCTCCACTTT.

This clonotype was recorded many times. The rearrangement joins TRBV12-3 or TRBV12-4 to TRBJ2-2; TRBD1 matches 8 bases. Trimming cost V 6 bases and J 6 bases; bases outside gene matches: 12. CDR3 size: 16 residues. Here the CDR3 DNA reads TGTGCCAGCAGCCTAGCAGGGGGCACTCGGGCCGGGGAGCTGTTTTTT. Residues: CASSLAGGTRAGELFF.

This clonotype was seen repeatedly, ten times or more. V usage is TRBV12-3 or TRBV12-4 and J usage is TRBJ1-3, with D perhaps matching TRBD1 (5 bases). CDR3 length: 13 residues. The V gene lost 6 bases and the J gene lost 6 bases, with 12 bases spanning the gap. The CDR3: CASSRDSTNTIYF. CDR3 bases: TGTGCCAGCAGCCGCGACAGCACAAACACCATATATTTT.

This clonotype was seen repeatedly, ten times or more. One end of the junction does not line up with germline, which may come from a read error. The chain combines TRBV12-3 or TRBV12-4 with TRBJ2-1; 11 bases line up with TRBD2. This CDR3 comprises 15 residues. CDR3 protein: CASSLAGGPVGEQFF. CDR3 in DNA: TGTGCCAGCAGTCTAGCGGGAGGACCTGTCGGTGAGCAGTTCTTC.

This clonotype was detected a few times. The chain recombines TRBV20-1 with TRBJ1-1; TRBD1 aligns across 7 bases. J was trimmed by 8 bases and V by 6 bases; bases with no gene match: 9. This CDR3 has 12 residues. CDR1 is DFQATT and CDR2 is SNEGSKA in the germline V gene (reference sequence). CDR3 in DNA: TGCAGTGCCCAGGGGGGGGGGGGGGAAGCTTTCTTT. Protein: CSAQGGGGEAFF.

Comments on this clonotype: A clone one base away is much larger, so this may be a read error. In nucleotides, the CDR3 is TGTGTCTGGAGTGTAGGCAGTCAAGAGACCCAGTACTTC. Amino acid sequence: CVWSVGSQETQYF. V is TRBV30 and J is TRBJ2-5; D gene ambiguous. The germline V gene encodes CDR1 GTSNPN and CDR2 SVGIG (reference sequence). There are 13 residues in the CDR3.

This clonotype was seen a handful of times. The V and J genes are TRBV24-1 and TRBJ2-1; a possible D gene is TRBD2 (5 bases). V was cut by 2 bases and J by 13 bases, with 8 bases left in between. CDR1 and CDR2 (germline): KGHDR, SFDVKD. The CDR3 runs to 11 residues. CDR3 sequence (DNA): TGTGCCACCAGTGATTACGGAGGACAGTTCTTC. This translates into CATSDYGGQFF.

This clonotype was recorded many times. The genes are TRBV11-2 and TRBJ2-1; no reliable D call. The CDR3 totals 13 residues. CDR1 and CDR2 from the germline V gene are SGHAT and FQNNGV. With 0 bases removed from V and 9 bases from J, the gap between germline ends came to 9 bases. The CDR3 spells CASSLDRCGEQFF. CDR3 nucleotides: TGTGCCAGCAGCTTAGACAGGTGCGGTGAGCAGTTCTTC.